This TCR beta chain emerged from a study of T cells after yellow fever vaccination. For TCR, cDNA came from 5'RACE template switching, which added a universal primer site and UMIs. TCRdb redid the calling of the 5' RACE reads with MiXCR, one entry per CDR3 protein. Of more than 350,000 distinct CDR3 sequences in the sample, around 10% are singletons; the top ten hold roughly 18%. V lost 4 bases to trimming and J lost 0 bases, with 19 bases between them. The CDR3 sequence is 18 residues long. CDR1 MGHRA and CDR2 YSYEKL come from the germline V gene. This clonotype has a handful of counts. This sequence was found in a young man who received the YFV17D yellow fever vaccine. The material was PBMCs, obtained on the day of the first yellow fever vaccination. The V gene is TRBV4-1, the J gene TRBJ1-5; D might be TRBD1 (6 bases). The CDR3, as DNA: TGCGCCAGCAGCCTCCCCGGGTGGGGGGCGGATAGCAATCAGCCCCAGCATTTT. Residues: CASSLPGWGADSNQPQHF.